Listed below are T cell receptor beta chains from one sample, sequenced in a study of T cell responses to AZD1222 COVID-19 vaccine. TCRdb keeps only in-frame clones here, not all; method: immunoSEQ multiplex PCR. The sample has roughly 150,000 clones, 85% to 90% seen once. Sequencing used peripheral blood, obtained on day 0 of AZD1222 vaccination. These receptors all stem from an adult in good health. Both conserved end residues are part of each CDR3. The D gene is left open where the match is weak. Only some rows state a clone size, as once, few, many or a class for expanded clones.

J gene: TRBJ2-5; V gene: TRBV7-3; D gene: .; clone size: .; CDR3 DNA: TGTGCCAGCAGCTTAAGCGGGATAGGAGAGACCCAGTACTTC; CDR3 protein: CASSLSGIGETQYF
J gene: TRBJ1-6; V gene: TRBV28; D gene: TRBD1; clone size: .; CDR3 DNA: TGTGCCAGCCGGGGACAGGGGTATTCACCCCTCCACTTT; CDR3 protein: CASRGQGYSPLHF
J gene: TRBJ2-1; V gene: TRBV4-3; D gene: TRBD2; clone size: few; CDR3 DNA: TGCGCCAGCAGCCGTCTACCGCTCACTAGCGGGGGGCACCTCTCCTACAATGAGCAGTTCTTC; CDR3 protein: CASSRLPLTSGGHLSYNEQFF
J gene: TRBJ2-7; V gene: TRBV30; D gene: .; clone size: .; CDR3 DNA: TGTGCCTGGAGTGTGGATCAGGGCTACGAGCAGTACTTC; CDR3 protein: CAWSVDQGYEQYF
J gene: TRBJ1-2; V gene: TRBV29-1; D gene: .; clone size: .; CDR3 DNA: TGCAGCGTTGACCCTACCTCAGGGTGGGATGGCTACACCTTC; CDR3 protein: CSVDPTSGWDGYTF
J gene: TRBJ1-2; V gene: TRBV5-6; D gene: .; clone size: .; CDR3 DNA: TGTGCCAGCAGCTTGGGACATTTTAACTATGGCTACACCTTC; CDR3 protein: CASSLGHFNYGYTF
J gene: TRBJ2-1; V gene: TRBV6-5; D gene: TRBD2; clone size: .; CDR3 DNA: TGTGCCAGCATTTCGGCGGGAGGGCACGATGAGCAGTTCTTC; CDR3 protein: CASISAGGHDEQFF
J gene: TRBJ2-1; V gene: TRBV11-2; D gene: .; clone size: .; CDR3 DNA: TGTGCCAGCAGCTTTTCTGGGGGTCCTAACAATGAGCAGTTCTTC; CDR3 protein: CASSFSGGPNNEQFF
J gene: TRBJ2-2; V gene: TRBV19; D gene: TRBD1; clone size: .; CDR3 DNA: TGTGCCAGTTTCGATACAGGGGGCAAGTTGATCGGGGAGCTGTTTTTT; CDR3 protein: CASFDTGGKLIGELFF
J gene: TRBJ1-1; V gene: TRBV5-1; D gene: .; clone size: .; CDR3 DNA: TGCGCCAGCAGCTTTCGCGTAGGGGGCACTGAAGCTTTCTTT; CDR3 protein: CASSFRVGGTEAFF
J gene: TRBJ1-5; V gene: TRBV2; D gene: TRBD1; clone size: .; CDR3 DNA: TGTGCCAGCCAGACAGGGGGCAATCAGCCCCAGCATTTT; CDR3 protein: CASQTGGNQPQHF
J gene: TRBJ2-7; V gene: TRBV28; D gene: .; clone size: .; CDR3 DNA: TGTGCCAGCAGTTTCGTACAAAACCTTGGAAACTACGAGCAGTACTTC; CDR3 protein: CASSFVQNLGNYEQYF
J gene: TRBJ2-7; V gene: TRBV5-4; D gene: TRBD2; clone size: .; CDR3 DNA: TGTGCCAGCAGCTCCCACTCTAGCGGGGAGTACTTC; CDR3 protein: CASSSHSSGEYF
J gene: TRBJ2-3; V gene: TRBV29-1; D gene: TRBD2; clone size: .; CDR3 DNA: TGCAGCGTTCTAGCGGGGGGGCGATCACCAGATACGCAGTATTTT; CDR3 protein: CSVLAGGRSPDTQYF
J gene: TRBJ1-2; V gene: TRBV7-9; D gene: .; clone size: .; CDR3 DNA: TGTGCCAGCAGCTTAGGGGGAGGGGTCTCTAACTATGGCTACACCTTC; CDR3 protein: CASSLGGGVSNYGYTF
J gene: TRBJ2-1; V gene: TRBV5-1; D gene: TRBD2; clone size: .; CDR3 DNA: TGCGCCAGCAGCTTAACTAGCGGGGGGGCCTTAGGGTGGAAGGGTGAGCAGTTCTTC; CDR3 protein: CASSLTSGGALGWKGEQFF
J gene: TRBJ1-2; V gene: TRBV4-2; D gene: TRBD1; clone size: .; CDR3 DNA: TGTGCCAGCAGCCAAGACAGGGGGCGCGACTATGGCTACACCTTC; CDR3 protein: CASSQDRGRDYGYTF
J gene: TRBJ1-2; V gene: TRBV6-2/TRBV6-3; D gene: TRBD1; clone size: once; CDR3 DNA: TGTGCCAGCAGCCCCGGGACAGCTAACTATGGCTACACCTTC; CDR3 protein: CASSPGTANYGYTF
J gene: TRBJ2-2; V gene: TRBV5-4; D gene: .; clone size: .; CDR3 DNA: TGTGCCAGCAGGAAGGGAGGCCAAGACACCGGGGAGCTGTTTTTT; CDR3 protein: CASRKGGQDTGELFF
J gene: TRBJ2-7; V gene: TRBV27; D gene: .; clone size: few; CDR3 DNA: TGTGCCAGCAGTTTAAAGGTCCCGCCAGGGCCCCACGAGCAGTACTTC; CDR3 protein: CASSLKVPPGPHEQYF
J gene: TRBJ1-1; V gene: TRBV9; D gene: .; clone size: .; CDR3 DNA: TGTGCCAGCAGCCCGTCGGACGGACCTGAAGCTTTCTTT; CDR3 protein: CASSPSDGPEAFF
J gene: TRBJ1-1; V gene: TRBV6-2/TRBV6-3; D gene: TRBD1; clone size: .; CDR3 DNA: TGTGCCAGCAGTTACCGGGACAGGGGGATGAACACTGAAGCTTTCTTT; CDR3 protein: CASSYRDRGMNTEAFF
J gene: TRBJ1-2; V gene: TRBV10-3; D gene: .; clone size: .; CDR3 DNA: TGTGCCATCAGTCTGGGCCCGACTAACTATGGCTACACCTTC; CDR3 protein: CAISLGPTNYGYTF
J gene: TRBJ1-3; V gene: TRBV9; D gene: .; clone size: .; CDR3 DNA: TGTGCCAGCAGCGTAGAGGTGGCTGGAAACACCATATATTTT; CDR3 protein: CASSVEVAGNTIYF
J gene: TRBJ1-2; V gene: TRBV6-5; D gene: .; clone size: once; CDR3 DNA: TGTGCCAGCAGCAGATGGGACGGAGGCTACACCTTC; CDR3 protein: CASSRWDGGYTF